The rows below give T cell receptor beta chains drawn from one sample of a study of cytomegalovirus exposure and HLA in healthy donors. Measured with immunoSEQ multiplex PCR; TCRdb has only the in-frame clones, and not every one. The data contain under 200,000 clones, 70% to 90% of them seen just once; the ten biggest clones take up about a tenth. Sequenced sample: PBMCs. Receptors originate from a man between 18 and 35 years old in good health and CMV-seropositive. The CDR3 runs from the conserved cysteine through the conserved F or W. Fields, in order: J gene, clone size, D gene, V gene, CDR3 protein, CDR3 DNA. A D gene is named only where the DNA matches it firmly. Clone size is shown for a subset of rows, as once, few, many or a class of expanded clone.

j_call: TRBJ1-3; clone_size: -; d_call: -; v_call: TRBV14; cdr3_aa: CASSQRGTTGNTIYF; cdr3_nt: TGTGCCAGCAGCCAGCGAGGAACAACTGGAAACACCATATATTTT
j_call: TRBJ2-7; clone_size: -; d_call: -; v_call: TRBV7-9; cdr3_aa: CASSSSPTTSYEQYF; cdr3_nt: TGTGCCAGCAGCTCGAGCCCGACTACCTCCTACGAGCAGTACTTC
j_call: TRBJ2-1; clone_size: -; d_call: -; v_call: TRBV2; cdr3_aa: CASSGSSYNEQFF; cdr3_nt: TGTGCCAGCAGTGGGAGCTCCTACAATGAGCAGTTCTTC
j_call: TRBJ1-2; clone_size: -; d_call: TRBD1; v_call: TRBV6-5; cdr3_aa: CASSRPGQDFYGYTF; cdr3_nt: TGTGCCAGCAGCCGCCCGGGACAGGATTTCTATGGCTACACCTTC
j_call: TRBJ1-5; clone_size: -; d_call: -; v_call: TRBV7-8; cdr3_aa: CASSLAEGGNQPQHF; cdr3_nt: TGTGCCAGCAGCTTAGCTGAGGGAGGCAATCAGCCCCAGCATTTT
j_call: TRBJ1-1; clone_size: -; d_call: -; v_call: TRBV7-3; cdr3_aa: CASSAPAGEAFF; cdr3_nt: TGTGCCAGCAGCGCACCCGCCGGTGAAGCTTTCTTT
j_call: TRBJ1-1; clone_size: once; d_call: -; v_call: TRBV7-9; cdr3_aa: CASSLEGVATEAFF; cdr3_nt: TGTGCCAGCAGCTTAGAGGGGGTGGCCACTGAAGCTTTCTTT
j_call: TRBJ1-3; clone_size: few; d_call: -; v_call: TRBV5-1; cdr3_aa: CASSLFDSGNTIYF; cdr3_nt: TGCGCCAGCAGCTTGTTTGACAGCGGAAACACCATATATTTT
j_call: TRBJ1-4; clone_size: -; d_call: -; v_call: TRBV6-1; cdr3_aa: CASSEFSRTARTKLFF; cdr3_nt: TGTGCCAGCAGTGAATTTTCGCGTACCGCAAGGACTAAGCTGTTTTTT
j_call: TRBJ2-3; clone_size: -; d_call: TRBD2; v_call: TRBV6-5; cdr3_aa: CASSYRGGDTQYF; cdr3_nt: TGTGCCAGCAGTTACCGGGGGGGAGATACGCAGTATTTT
j_call: TRBJ1-2; clone_size: -; d_call: TRBD1; v_call: TRBV19; cdr3_aa: CASSAGTGSYSGYTF; cdr3_nt: TGTGCCAGTAGTGCAGGGACAGGGAGCTATTCCGGCTACACCTTC
j_call: TRBJ2-5; clone_size: -; d_call: TRBD2; v_call: TRBV5-4; cdr3_aa: CASSSQRGVQETQYF; cdr3_nt: TGTGCCAGCAGCTCCCAGCGGGGAGTTCAGGAGACCCAGTACTTC
j_call: TRBJ2-5; clone_size: -; d_call: TRBD1; v_call: TRBV5-6; cdr3_aa: CASSSVTGVEETQYF; cdr3_nt: TGTGCCAGCAGCTCCGTGACAGGGGTGGAAGAGACCCAGTACTTC
j_call: TRBJ2-5; clone_size: -; d_call: -; v_call: TRBV5-1; cdr3_aa: CASSSTEEGGAFQETQYF; cdr3_nt: TGCGCCAGCAGCTCGACCGAAGAGGGGGGGGCCTTTCAAGAGACCCAGTACTTC
j_call: TRBJ1-6; clone_size: -; d_call: -; v_call: TRBV30; cdr3_aa: CAWTEPDRQANSPLHF; cdr3_nt: TGTGCCTGGACCGAACCCGATCGACAGGCTAATTCACCCCTCCACTTT
j_call: TRBJ1-2; clone_size: -; d_call: -; v_call: TRBV6-5; cdr3_aa: CASSRVQAGGGGYTF; cdr3_nt: TGTGCCAGCAGTCGGGTCCAAGCGGGGGGAGGCGGCTACACCTTC
j_call: TRBJ2-3; clone_size: -; d_call: TRBD2; v_call: TRBV9; cdr3_aa: CASSASGRITDTQYF; cdr3_nt: TGTGCCAGCAGCGCCTCCGGGAGGATCACAGATACGCAGTATTTT
j_call: TRBJ2-2; clone_size: -; d_call: -; v_call: TRBV25-1; cdr3_aa: CASSDQPRGKRSTGELFF; cdr3_nt: TGTGCCAGCAGTGATCAACCTCGGGGGAAGAGAAGTACCGGGGAGCTGTTTTTT
j_call: TRBJ1-1; clone_size: few; d_call: TRBD1; v_call: TRBV12-5; cdr3_aa: CASGQGTGTEAFF; cdr3_nt: TGTGCTAGTGGTCAAGGGACAGGCACTGAAGCTTTCTTT
j_call: TRBJ2-1; clone_size: -; d_call: -; v_call: TRBV6-4; cdr3_aa: CASSDSGVPGTQRLSSYNEQFF; cdr3_nt: TGTGCCAGCAGTGACTCCGGGGTTCCGGGAACACAACGCCTCAGCTCCTACAATGAGCAGTTCTTC